This is a list of T cell receptor beta chains from one sample in a study of T cell repertoires in cytomegalovirus infection. Using its own MiXCR run on the reads, TCRdb lists one record per CDR3 protein. This sample carries around 340,000 distinct CDR3 sequences, around 29% of them seen once, and the ten largest clones take around 18%. These receptors have no known antigen. The material sequenced was cultured PBMCs, taken from culture after CMV antigen stimulation. The receptors were gathered from a human donor in good health (CMV status not recorded). Some clones in this sample may be carry-over from other donors' samples. Each CDR3 is given with its conserved first and last residue. Each record gives: J gene, V gene, clone size, D gene, CDR3 DNA, CDR3 protein. A D gene is named only where the DNA matches it firmly. Size values are once, few and many counts, or a class for expanded clones, and some rows have none.

>TRBJ1-2|TRBV2|.|.
TGTGCCAGAAGTGAACACTATGGCTACACCTTC
CARSEHYGYTF
>TRBJ1-2|TRBV6-1|.|.
TGTGCAGTCCTGCAGGGCCACTATGGCTACACCTTC
CAVLQGHYGYTF
>TRBJ1-4|TRBV28|few|TRBD1
TGTGCCAGCAGTTTTTTAAGGGGGCAGGATGAAAAACTGTTTTTT
CASSFLRGQDEKLFF
>TRBJ1-2|TRBV6-1|many|.
TGTGCCCTCAGCAAGGATACTAACTATGGCTACACCTTC
CALSKDTNYGYTF
>TRBJ2-3|TRBV4-2|many|.
TGTGCCAGCAGCCAAGGGGGGGATCTTAGCACAGATACGCAGTATTTT
CASSQGGDLSTDTQYF
>TRBJ1-4|TRBV7-8|.|.
TGTGCCAGCCAACGAGTAGGGACCCCCAATGAAAAACTGTTTTTT
CASQRVGTPNEKLFF
>TRBJ2-7|TRBV27|few|.
TGTGCCAGCAGTTTATCGCCGACAGGGAGGGAGCAGTACTTC
CASSLSPTGREQYF
>TRBJ1-2|TRBV27|.|.
TGTGCCAGCAGTTTATCAACACCGCGGTATGGCTACACCTTC
CASSLSTPRYGYTF
>TRBJ2-7|TRBV4-2|few|TRBD1
TGTGCCAGCAGCCTCGTACAGGGGGCCTCCTACGAGCAGTACTTC
CASSLVQGASYEQYF
>TRBJ1-1|TRBV27|few|.
TGTGCCAGCAGTTTATCAGGGGCGCGCACTGAAGCTTTCTTT
CASSLSGARTEAFF
>TRBJ2-2|TRBV12-3/TRBV12-4|few|TRBD2
TGTGCCAGCAGCCCCGGGACTAGCGCAAACACCGGGGAGCTGTTTTTT
CASSPGTSANTGELFF
>TRBJ2-1|TRBV20-1|.|TRBD1
TGCAGTGCTAGGGTTCTGAACAGGGGCATGGACAATGAGCAGTTCTTC
CSARVLNRGMDNEQFF
>TRBJ2-7|TRBV16|.|TRBD1
TGTGCCAGCAGCCAATCTCTGGGACAGGGCCACGAGCAGTACTTC
CASSQSLGQGHEQYF
>TRBJ1-1|TRBV12-3/TRBV12-4|few|.
TGTGCCAGCAGTTTAGCAATGGGAACTGAAGCTTTCTTT
CASSLAMGTEAFF
>TRBJ2-7|TRBV2|.|.
TGTGCCAGCAGTGAAGGGATTAGCGGCGAGCAGTACTTC
CASSEGISGEQYF
>TRBJ2-7|TRBV10-3|.|.
TGTGCCATCGGAGCTAGCGTGGGATCCTACGAGCAGTACTTC
CAIGASVGSYEQYF
>TRBJ1-1|TRBV7-9|few|.
TGTGCCAGCAGCTTTATCACTGGAAGAAACACTGAAGCTTTCTTT
CASSFITGRNTEAFF
>TRBJ1-6|TRBV7-9|.|.
TGTGCCAGCAGCCAGAGTCGGGGGGCCCTTTCACCCCTCCACTTT
CASSQSRGALSPLHF
>TRBJ2-7|TRBV12-3/TRBV12-4|.|TRBD2
TGTGCCAGCAGTCCGGGACTAGCGGGATACTACGAGCAGTACTTC
CASSPGLAGYYEQYF
>TRBJ2-3|TRBV18|.|.
TGTGCCAGCTCCCCCGTACAAGGGACGCAGTATTTT
CASSPVQGTQYF
>TRBJ2-1|TRBV6-6|.|.
TGTGCCAGCAGTTACTCGAGCCTATACAATGAGCAGTTCTTC
CASSYSSLYNEQFF
>TRBJ2-3|TRBV7-3|.|.
TGTGCCAGCAGCTTAACGGACAGACCGGATACGCAGTATTTT
CASSLTDRPDTQYF
>TRBJ2-7|TRBV18|.|TRBD1
TGTGCCAGCTCAGACAGGGTTTTCTCCTACGAGCAGTACTTC
CASSDRVFSYEQYF
>TRBJ2-5|TRBV28|many|TRBD1
TGTGCCAGCAGTTCGTATGGACAGGGTCGGGAGACCCAGTACTTC
CASSSYGQGRETQYF
>TRBJ1-2|TRBV9|many|.
TGTGCCAGCAGCGTAGGCAGGGCATATGGTGGCTACACCTTC
CASSVGRAYGGYTF
>TRBJ1-5|TRBV5-1|few|.
TGCGCCAGCAGCTTGGGGCCAGGCTATCAGCCCCAGCATTTT
CASSLGPGYQPQHF
>TRBJ2-2|TRBV7-8|.|TRBD2
TGTGCCAGCAGCTTAGGCGCTAGCGGGAGGGCCGGGGAGCTGTTTTTT
CASSLGASGRAGELFF
>TRBJ2-5|TRBV5-1|.|.
.
CASSLVGEGAQETQNF
>TRBJ1-5|TRBV7-6|.|.
TGTGCTAGCAGCTTAGTCCCAGGCAATAGCAATCAGCCCCAGCATTTT
CASSLVPGNSNQPQHF
>TRBJ2-5|TRBV10-3|few|.
TGTGCCATCAGTGATAGCGGACAAGAGACCCAGTACTTC
CAISDSGQETQYF
>TRBJ2-7|TRBV20-1|.|TRBD2
TGCAGTGCTAGAGATCAGACTAGCGGAAGCTCCTACGAGCAGTACTTC
CSARDQTSGSSYEQYF
>TRBJ2-1|TRBV20-1|few|TRBD2
TGCAGTGCTACTAGCGGGAGCTCCTACAATGAGCAGTTCTTC
CSATSGSSYNEQFF
>TRBJ1-5|TRBV7-6|.|.
TGTGCCAGCAGCTTAGATGGGGGCGGAGGGGGTCAGCCCCAGCATTTT
CASSLDGGGGGQPQHF